This TCR beta chain emerged from a study of response to subunit inactivated influenza vaccine. General observations from the study: The study's authors posited that every seasonal influenza vaccination enlists few new T cells.

The CDR3 spans 16 residues. Germline V CDR1 and CDR2: LGHNA, YNFKEQ. Trimming pared 3 bases from V and 0 bases from J, leaving 11 bases between. TCRdb used MiXCR to reprocess the RT-PCR reads, holding one entry per CDR3 protein. The sample yields about 780,000 distinct CDR3 sequences, less than 20% seen once. Comment on this clonotype: The antigen is unknown.

Source: PBMCs from blood, taken approximately 5 days after vaccination. The clonotype was recovered from a man aged 45-65 years who received an inactivated influenza vaccine. This chain joins TRBV4-2 and TRBJ1-4; D is uncertain. The CDR3 sequence: CASSQTQSATNEKLFF. CDR3 coding DNA: TGTGCCAGCAGCCAGACCCAGTCTGCAACTAATGAAAAACTGTTTTTT.